This T cell receptor beta chain was obtained from a study of early T cells in non-severe SARS-CoV-2 infection. In the library, individual cDNA molecules carried attached unique molecular identifiers. TCRdb itself ran the 5' RACE reads through MiXCR, one entry per CDR3 protein. The sample holds around 82,000 distinct CDR3 sequences; around 10% are singletons and the top ten take 4.7%. This clonotype has just a few counts. Per germline, CDR1 SNHLY and CDR2 FYNNEI. V lost 7 bases to trimming and J lost 12 bases; unmatched junction nucleotides: 8. This CDR3 region has 11 residues. What was sequenced was whole blood. V usage is TRBV2 and J usage is TRBJ1-2, with 7 positions matching TRBD1. The sequence came from an adult who was a healthcare worker with PCR-confirmed SARS-CoV-2 infection or an uninfected control (not recorded which). The CDR3 sequence: CASKGQVLNTF. The CDR3 DNA sequence: TGTGCCAGCAAAGGACAGGTGTTAAACACCTTC. The whole variable domain, remainder taken from reference TRBV2 and TRBJ1-2, is EPEVTQTPSHQVTQMGQEVILRCVPISNHLYFYWYRQILGQKVEFLVSFYNNEISEKSEIFDDQFSVERPDGSNFTLKIRSTKLEDSAMYFCASKGQVLNTFGSGTRLTVV.